The next 3 T cell receptor beta chains were all read from a single sample in a study of neurological immune-mediated disorders (dated by TCRdb to between 2017 and 2020). Library generation was performed with 5' RACE. Sequenced using an Illumina HiSeq 2500. TCRdb reran the public reads through fastp at Q25 and MiXCR, keeping productive beta chains. Rows with one shared CDR3 protein collapse into an entry with the most common genes and DNA. This sample is represented by 65,000 to 90,000 distinct CDR3 sequences; about a tenth of them were singletons. The top ten hold about 2% of the sample. Specimen: PBMCs. The origin of the receptors is a man aged 35-49 years in good health.

At least ten counts were recorded for this clonotype. The V gene is TRBV7-2, the J gene TRBJ1-6; D gene ambiguous. Trimming removed 4 bases at V and 3 bases at J, with 4 bases between. The CDR3 has 13 amino acids. Germline V gene data show CDR1 as SGHTA and CDR2 as FQGNSA. The CDR3 protein is CASSSHYNSPLHF. The DNA of the CDR3 is TGTGCCAGCAGCTCTCACTATAATTCACCCCTCCACTTT.

This clonotype was counted ten times or more. The chain employs TRBV30 and TRBJ1-3; tentatively, D is TRBD1 (5 bases). Germline-derived CDR1 and CDR2 are GTSNPN and SVGIG (reference sequence). The V end lost 2 bases, the J end lost 8 bases, and 13 bases lay between the germline ends. The CDR3 totals 13 residues. DNA for the CDR3: TGTGCCTGGAGTAAGGAGACGGGGGACACCATATATTTT. Translated, it gives CAWSKETGDTIYF. Full variable domain (missing parts from reference TRBV30 and TRBJ1-3): SQTIHQWPATLVQPVGSPLSLECTVEGTSNPNLYWYRQAAGRGLQLLFYSVGIGQISSEVPQNLSASRPQDRQFILSSKKLLLSDSGFYLCAWSKETGDTIYFGEGSWLTVV.

About this clonotype: With a much larger clone just one base away, this may be a read error. The V call is TRBV20-1, the J call TRBJ2-7; 15 bases align to TRBD2. The CDR3 is 17 amino acids. Germline loops: CDR1 DFQATT, CDR2 SNEGSKA (reference sequence). V lost 0 bases to trimming and J lost 6 bases; unmatched junction nucleotides: 9. CDR3 in amino acids: CSARDLRTSGRATEQYF. DNA of the CDR3: TGCAGTGCTAGAGATTTGAGGACTAGCGGGAGGGCCACCGAGCAGTACTTC.